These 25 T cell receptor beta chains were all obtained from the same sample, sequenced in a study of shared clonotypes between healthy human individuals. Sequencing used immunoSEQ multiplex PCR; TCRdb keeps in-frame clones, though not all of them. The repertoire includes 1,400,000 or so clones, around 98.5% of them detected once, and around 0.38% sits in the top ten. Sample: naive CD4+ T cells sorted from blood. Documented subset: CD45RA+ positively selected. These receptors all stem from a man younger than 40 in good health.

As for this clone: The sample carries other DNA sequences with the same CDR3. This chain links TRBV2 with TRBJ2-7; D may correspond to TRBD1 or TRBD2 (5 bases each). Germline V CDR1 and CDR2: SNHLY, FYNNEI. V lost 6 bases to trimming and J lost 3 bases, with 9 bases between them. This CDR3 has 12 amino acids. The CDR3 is CASSGDGYEQYF. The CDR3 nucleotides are TGTGCCAGCAGCGGGGACGGCTACGAGCAGTACTTC.

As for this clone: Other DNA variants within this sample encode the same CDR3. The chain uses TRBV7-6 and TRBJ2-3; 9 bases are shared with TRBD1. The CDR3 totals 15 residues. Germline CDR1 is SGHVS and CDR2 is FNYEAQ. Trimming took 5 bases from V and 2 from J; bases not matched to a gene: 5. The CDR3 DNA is TGTGCCAGCAGCCTAGGGACAGGGTTCACAGATACGCAGTATTTT. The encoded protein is CASSLGTGFTDTQYF.

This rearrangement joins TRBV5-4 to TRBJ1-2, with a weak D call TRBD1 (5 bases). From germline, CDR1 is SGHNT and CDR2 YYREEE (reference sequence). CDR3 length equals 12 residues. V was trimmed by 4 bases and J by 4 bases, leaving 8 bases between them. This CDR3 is CASSADSYGYTF. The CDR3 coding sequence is TGTGCCAGCAGCGCCGACAGCTATGGCTACACCTTC.

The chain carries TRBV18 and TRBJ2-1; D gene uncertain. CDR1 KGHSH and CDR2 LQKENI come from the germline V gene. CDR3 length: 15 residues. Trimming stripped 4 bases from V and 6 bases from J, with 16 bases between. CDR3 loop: CASSQDQTLINEQFF. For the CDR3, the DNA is TGTGCCAGCTCACAAGACCAGACCCTTATCAATGAGCAGTTCTTC.

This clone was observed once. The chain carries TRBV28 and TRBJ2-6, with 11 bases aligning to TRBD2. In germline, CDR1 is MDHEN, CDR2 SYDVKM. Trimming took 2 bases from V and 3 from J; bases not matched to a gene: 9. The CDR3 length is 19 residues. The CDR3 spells CASSLPTSGIVGGANVLTF. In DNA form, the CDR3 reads TGTGCCAGCAGTTTACCGACTAGCGGGATAGTAGGTGGGGCCAACGTCCTGACTTTC.

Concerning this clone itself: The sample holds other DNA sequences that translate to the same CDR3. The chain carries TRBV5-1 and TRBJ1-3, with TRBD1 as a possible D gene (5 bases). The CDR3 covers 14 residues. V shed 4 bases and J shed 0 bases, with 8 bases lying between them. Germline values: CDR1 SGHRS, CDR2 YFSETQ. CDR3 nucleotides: TGCGCCAGCAGCCCCGGGGCCTCTGGAAACACCATATATTTT. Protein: CASSPGASGNTIYF.

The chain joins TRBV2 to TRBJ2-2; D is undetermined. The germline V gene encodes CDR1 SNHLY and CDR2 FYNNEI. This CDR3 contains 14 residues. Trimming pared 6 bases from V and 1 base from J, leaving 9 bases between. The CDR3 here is CASSGSGNTGELFF. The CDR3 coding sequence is TGTGCCAGCAGCGGGTCGGGGAACACCGGGGAGCTGTTTTTT. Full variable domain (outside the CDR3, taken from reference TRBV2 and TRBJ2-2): EPEVTQTPSHQVTQMGQEVILRCVPISNHLYFYWYRQILGQKVEFLVSFYNNEISEKSEIFDDQFSVERPDGSNFTLKIRSTKLEDSAMYFCASSGSGNTGELFFGEGSRLTVL.

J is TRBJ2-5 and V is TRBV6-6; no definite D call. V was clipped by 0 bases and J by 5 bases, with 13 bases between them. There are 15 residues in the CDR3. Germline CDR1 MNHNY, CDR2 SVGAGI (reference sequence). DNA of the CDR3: TGTGCCAGCAGTTACTCGAGCACCGTCAGGGAGACCCAGTACTTC. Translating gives CASSYSSTVRETQYF.

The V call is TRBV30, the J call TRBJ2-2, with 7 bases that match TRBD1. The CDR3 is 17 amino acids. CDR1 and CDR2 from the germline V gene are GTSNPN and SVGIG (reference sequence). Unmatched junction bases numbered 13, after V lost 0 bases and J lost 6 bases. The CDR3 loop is CAWSVRQGRLSPGELFF. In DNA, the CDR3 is TGTGCCTGGAGTGTCCGACAGGGAAGGTTATCCCCCGGGGAGCTGTTTTTT. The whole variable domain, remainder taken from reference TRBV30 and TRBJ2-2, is SQTIHQWPATLVQPVGSPLSLECTVEGTSNPNLYWYRQAAGRGLQLLFYSVGIGQISSEVPQNLSASRPQDRQFILSSKKLLLSDSGFYLCAWSVRQGRLSPGELFFGEGSRLTVL.

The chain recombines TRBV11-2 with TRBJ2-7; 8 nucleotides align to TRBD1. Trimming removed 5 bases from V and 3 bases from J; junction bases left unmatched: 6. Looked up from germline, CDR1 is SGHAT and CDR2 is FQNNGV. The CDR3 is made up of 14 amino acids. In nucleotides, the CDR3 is TGTGCCAGCAGCACCGGGACAGGCCTCTACGAGCAGTACTTC. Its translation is CASSTGTGLYEQYF.

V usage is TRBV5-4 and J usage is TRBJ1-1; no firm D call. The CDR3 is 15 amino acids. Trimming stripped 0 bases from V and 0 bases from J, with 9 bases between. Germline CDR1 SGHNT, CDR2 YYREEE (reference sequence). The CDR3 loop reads CASSLADRMNTEAFF. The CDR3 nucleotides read TGTGCCAGCAGCTTGGCAGACCGCATGAACACTGAAGCTTTCTTT.

The CDR3 DNA reads as TGTGCCAGCACCCCACGACCATTAGGATACGAGCAGTACTTC. Translating it yields CASTPRPLGYEQYF. The chain employs TRBV7-6 and TRBJ2-7, with no clear D. This CDR3 contains 14 residues. Germline CDR1 reads SGHVS; CDR2 reads FNYEAQ. Trimming removed 7 bases at V and 4 bases at J, with 17 bases between.

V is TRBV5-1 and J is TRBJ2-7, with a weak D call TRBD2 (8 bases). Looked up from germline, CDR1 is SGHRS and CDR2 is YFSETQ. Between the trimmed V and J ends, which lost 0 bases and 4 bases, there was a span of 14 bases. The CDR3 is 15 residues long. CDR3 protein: CASSLAGRGRYEQYF. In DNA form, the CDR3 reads TGCGCCAGCAGCTTGGCCGGGAGGGGGCGGTACGAGCAGTACTTC.

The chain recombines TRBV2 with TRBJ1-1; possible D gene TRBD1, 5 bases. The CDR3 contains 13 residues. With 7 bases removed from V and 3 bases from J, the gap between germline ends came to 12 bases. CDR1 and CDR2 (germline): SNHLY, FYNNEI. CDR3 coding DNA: TGTGCCAGCACCGGGGCCCGGGACACTGAAGCTTTCTTT. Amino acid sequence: CASTGARDTEAFF.

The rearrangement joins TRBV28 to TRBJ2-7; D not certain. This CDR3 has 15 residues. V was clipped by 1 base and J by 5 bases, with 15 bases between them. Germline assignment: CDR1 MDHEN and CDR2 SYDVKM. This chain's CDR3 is CASSLFRQLGNEQYF. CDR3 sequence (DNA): TGTGCCAGCAGTTTATTTAGGCAGTTGGGTAACGAGCAGTACTTC.

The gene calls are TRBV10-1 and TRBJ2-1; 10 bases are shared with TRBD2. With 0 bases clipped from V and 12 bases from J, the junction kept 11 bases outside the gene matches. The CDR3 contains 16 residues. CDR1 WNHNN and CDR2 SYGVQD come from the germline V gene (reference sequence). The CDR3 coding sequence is TGCGCCAGCAGTGAGTCCTGGACTAGCGGTCCGTGTTTGCAGTTCTTC. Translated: CASSESWTSGPCLQFF.

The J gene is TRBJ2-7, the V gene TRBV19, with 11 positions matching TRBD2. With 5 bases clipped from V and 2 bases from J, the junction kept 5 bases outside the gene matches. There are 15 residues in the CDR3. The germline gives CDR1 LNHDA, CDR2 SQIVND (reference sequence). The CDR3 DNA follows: TGTGCCAGTAGTCCCCGACTAGCGGGAACCTACGAGCAGTACTTC. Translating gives CASSPRLAGTYEQYF.

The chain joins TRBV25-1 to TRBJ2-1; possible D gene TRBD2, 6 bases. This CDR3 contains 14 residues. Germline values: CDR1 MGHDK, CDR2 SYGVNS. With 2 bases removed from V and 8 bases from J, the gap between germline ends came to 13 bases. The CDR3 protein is CASSEPDTSYEQFF. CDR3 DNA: TGTGCCAGCAGTGAACCCGACACTAGCTATGAGCAGTTCTTC.

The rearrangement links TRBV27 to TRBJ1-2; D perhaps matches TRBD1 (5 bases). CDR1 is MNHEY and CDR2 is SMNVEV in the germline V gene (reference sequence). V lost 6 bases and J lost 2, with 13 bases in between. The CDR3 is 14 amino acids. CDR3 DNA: TGTGCCAGCAGAGCAGGGAACCCCAACTATGGCTACACCTTC. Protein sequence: CASRAGNPNYGYTF.

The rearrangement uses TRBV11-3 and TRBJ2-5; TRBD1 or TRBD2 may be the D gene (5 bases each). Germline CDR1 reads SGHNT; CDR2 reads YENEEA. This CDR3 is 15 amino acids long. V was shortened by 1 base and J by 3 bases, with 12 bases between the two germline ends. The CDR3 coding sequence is TGTGCCAGCAGCTTAGGAGGGAGAGGGGAAGAGACCCAGTACTTC. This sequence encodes CASSLGGRGEETQYF.

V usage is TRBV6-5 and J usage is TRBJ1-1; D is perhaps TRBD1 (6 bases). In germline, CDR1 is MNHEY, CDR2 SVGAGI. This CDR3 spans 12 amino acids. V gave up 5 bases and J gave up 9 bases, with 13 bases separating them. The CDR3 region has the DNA TGTGCCAGCAGTCTCAGGGGCGCACAAGCTTTCTTT. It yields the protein CASSLRGAQAFF.

The CDR3 DNA sequence: TGTGCCACTTGGGACAGAAGAATTGTGAACACTGAAGCTTTCTTT. It translates to CATWDRRIVNTEAFF. The rearrangement links TRBV6-4 to TRBJ1-1, with TRBD1 matching over 7 bases. Trimming removed 10 bases from V and 0 bases from J; junction bases left unmatched: 11. The germline V gene has CDR1 MRHNA and CDR2 SNTAGT. The CDR3 length is 15 residues.

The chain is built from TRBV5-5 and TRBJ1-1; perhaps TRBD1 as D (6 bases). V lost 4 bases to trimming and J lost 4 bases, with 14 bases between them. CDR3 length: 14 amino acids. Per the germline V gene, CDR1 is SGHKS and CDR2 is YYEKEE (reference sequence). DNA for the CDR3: TGTGCCAGCAGCACAAAGGGGGGCGGCACTGAAGCTTTCTTT. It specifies CASSTKGGGTEAFF.

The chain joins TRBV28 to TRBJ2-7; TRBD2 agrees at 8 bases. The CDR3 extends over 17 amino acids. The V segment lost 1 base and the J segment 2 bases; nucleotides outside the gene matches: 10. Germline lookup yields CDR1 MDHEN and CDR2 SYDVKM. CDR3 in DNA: TGTGCCAGCAGTTTATTTCCTGGGAAGCGGGAGACCTACGAGCAGTACTTC. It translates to CASSLFPGKRETYEQYF. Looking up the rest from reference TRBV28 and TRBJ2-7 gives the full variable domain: DVKVTQSSRYLVKRTGEKVFLECVQDMDHENMFWYRQDPGLGLRLIYFSYDVKMKEKGDIPEGYSVSREKKERFSLILESASTNQTSMYLCASSLFPGKRETYEQYFGPGTRLTVT.

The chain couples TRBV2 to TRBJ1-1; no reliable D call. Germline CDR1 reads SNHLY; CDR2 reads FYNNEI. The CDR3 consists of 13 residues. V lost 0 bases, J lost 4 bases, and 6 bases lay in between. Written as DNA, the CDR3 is TGTGCCAGCAGTGAAGCAGCGGGCACTGAAGCTTTCTTT. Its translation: CASSEAAGTEAFF.